This T cell receptor (beta chain) appears in the sequencing data of a study of blood T cell repertoires in COVID-19. Study as a whole: Spain, Italy and the United States supplied samples that represented acute and convalescent COVID-19. PBMCs, B-cell-depleted T cells, or T cells were the source of the cDNA or gDNA that made up the material.

This clone showed up just once. V was clipped by 1 base and J by 1 base, with 6 bases between them. Germline loops: CDR1 SQVTM, CDR2 ANQGSEA. The CDR3 length is 13 residues. Per the original methods: Researchers report that nucleated cell counts were estimated from reference gene primer amplification. Data came from immunoSEQ multiplex PCR; TCRdb stores just in-frame clones and leaves some out. V and J calls and clone size are as listed in that table; D and trimming were resolved from the DNA. Of more than 130,000 clones in the sample, roughly 86% were seen once. This sequence joins TRBV29-1 and TRBJ2-3; no reliable D call. The material sequenced was peripheral blood. This receptor was obtained from a man aged 50 or older with active or convalescent COVID-19. The CDR3 here is CSVEGGGTDTQYF. The CDR3 DNA is TGCAGCGTTGAAGGAGGTGGCACAGATACGCAGTATTTT.